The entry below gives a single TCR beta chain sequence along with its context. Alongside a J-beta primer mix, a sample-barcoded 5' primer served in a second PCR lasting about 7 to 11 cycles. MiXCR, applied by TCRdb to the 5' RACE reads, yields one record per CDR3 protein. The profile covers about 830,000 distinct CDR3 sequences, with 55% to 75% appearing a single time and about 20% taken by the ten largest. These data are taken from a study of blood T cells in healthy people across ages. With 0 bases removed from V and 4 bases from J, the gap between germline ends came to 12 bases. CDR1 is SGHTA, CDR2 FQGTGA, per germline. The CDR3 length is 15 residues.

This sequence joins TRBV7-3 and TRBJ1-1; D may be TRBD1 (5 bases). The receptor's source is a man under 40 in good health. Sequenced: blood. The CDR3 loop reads CASSLTGPGATEAFF. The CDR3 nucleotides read TGTGCCAGCAGCTTAACCGGGCCCGGGGCCACTGAAGCTTTCTTT.